The entry below describes one TCR beta chain. Its specificity is not known. It may be a read error: a sequence one base away is much more abundant. These data belong to a study of human T cells and chemical hapten exposure. The overall study: Sensitization was performed using 2% DPC on an approximately 2 cm by approximately 2 cm upper inner arm skin site.

Findings and limits, study-wide: More PT1 expanded TCRs went with higher patch test scores.

TCRdb re-analysed the RACE reads in MiXCR, keeping a single row per CDR3 protein. The sample has 84,000 or so distinct CDR3 sequences; about 10% are singletons. The time point is: patch test 2, 6 weeks after DPC sensitization. The sample's treatment: therapeutic diphenylcyclopropenone sensitization with weekly scalp DPC. The V gene's germline CDR1 is SQVTM and CDR2 ANQGSEA. The CDR3 loop spans 12 amino acids. The chain links TRBV29-1 to TRBJ2-1; D is uncertain. This specimen was whole blood, taken in connection with sensitization to the hapten diphenylcyclopropenone (DPC). This TCR was sampled from a woman in her 30s with alopecia areata. Some clones in this sample may be carry-over from other donors' samples. CDR3 in DNA: TGCAGCGTCGCTCCCGTCTACAATGGGCAGTTCTTC. It specifies CSVAPVYNGQFF.